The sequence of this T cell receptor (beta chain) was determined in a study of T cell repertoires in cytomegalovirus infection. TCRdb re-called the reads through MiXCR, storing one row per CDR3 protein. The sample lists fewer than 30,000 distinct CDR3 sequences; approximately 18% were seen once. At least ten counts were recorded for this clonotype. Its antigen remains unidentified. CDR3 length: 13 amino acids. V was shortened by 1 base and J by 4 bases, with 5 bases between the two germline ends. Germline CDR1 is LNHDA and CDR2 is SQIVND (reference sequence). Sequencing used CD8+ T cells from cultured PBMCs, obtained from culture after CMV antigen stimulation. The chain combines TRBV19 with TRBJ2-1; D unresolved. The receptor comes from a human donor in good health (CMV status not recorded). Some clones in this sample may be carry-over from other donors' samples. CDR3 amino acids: CASSIALYNEQFF. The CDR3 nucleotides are TGTGCCAGTAGTATAGCGTTGTACAATGAGCAGTTCTTC.